This T cell receptor beta chain was identified in a study of beta chain features in type 1 diabetes. V was trimmed by 3 bases and J by 9 bases, leaving 16 bases between them. CDR1 and CDR2 (germline): SGHRS, YFSETQ. This CDR3 is built from 14 residues. As every portion of the isolated RNA was reverse transcribed, the sequencing read expressed TCRB transcripts. TCRdb keeps only in-frame clones here, not all; method: immunoSEQ multiplex PCR. The sample holds approximately 270,000 clones, about 13% seen once. The table lists this clone with a few counts. No antigen is known for it. Study-level findings and limits: TCRB CDR3s from Type 1 diabetes patients were moderately but significantly shorter in all four CD4+ subsets. The study found that naive, central memory and Treg TCRB repertoires appeared more similar in patients than in healthy donors. Reads derived from cDNA could over-represent cells showing high TCR expression. Lower insertion and higher deletion counts appeared at VDJ junctions in type 1 diabetes patients.

Sequences were obtained from naive CD4+ T cells from blood. The sequence was collected from a young man with type 1 diabetes. J is TRBJ2-1 and V is TRBV5-1, with D possibly being TRBD1 (8 bases). In DNA, the CDR3 is TGCGCCAGCAGCTCCGGACAGGGAGGGGGTGAGCAGTTCTTC. This codes for CASSSGQGGGEQFF.